A selection of T cell receptor beta chains follows, all from one sample in a study of long-term antiretroviral therapy in people with HIV. Assay: immunoSEQ multiplex PCR; the TCRdb copy retains only in-frame clones and omits some. The data show 17,000 or so clones, with approximately 80% seen just once and approximately 13% held by the top ten. The sample here was unsorted PBMCs, taken more than 3.1 years after starting antiretroviral therapy. All receptors come from a woman aged 35 to 49 with HIV. CDR3s include the opening cysteine and the closing phenylalanine or tryptophan. Each record gives: V gene, CDR3 protein.

>TRBV7-9
CATDGQVNSYEQYF
>TRBV2
CASREAAASGANVLTF
>TRBV13
CASSGMDRMENNEQFF
>TRBV18
CASSPRVIGTGTGSNQPQHF
>TRBV18
CASSAGTGGYEQYF
>TRBV5-1
CASSLETDTDTQYF
>TRBV27
CASSLGRIYGYTF
>TRBV18
CASSPRGIVNEQFF
>TRBV11-2
CASSLGANAVTDTQYF
>TRBV5-1
CASSSRHSYEQYF
>TRBV4-2
CASSQELQGYGYTF
>TRBV5-6
CASSFYRTEQFF
>TRBV6-5
CASSYGTGAGAFF
>TRBV5-1
CASSLEGGDTEAFF
>TRBV5-1
CASSPGEGSQPQHF
>TRBV5-1
CASSLGTRVPETQYF
>TRBV6-7
CASSRAVSMESNTEAFF
>TRBV5-1
CASSSRHSTDTQYF
>TRBV19
CASSRIVFGQSRTEAFF
>TRBV7-8
CASSFRGGQETQYF
>TRBV7-8
CASSLEGVGTGELFF
>TRBV6-5
CASSYMGDSGNTIYF
>TRBV6-5
CASSYSGEGVKLFF
>TRBV18
CASSPGDRGLKRYTF
>TRBV6-1
CASRRDASSYEQYF
>TRBV5-5
CASSLEGGGHGYTF
>TRBV5-4
CASSPGGRTGAVYGYTF
>TRBV18
CASSPVSRGGGEQFF
>TRBV7-3
CASSRGLAGGNEQFF
>TRBV7-9
CASSSVGTEAFF
>TRBV29-1
CSVEGPGEFYEQFF
>TRBV29-1
CSVDYRTSGSNEQFF
>TRBV5-4
CASSYRDRTHEQFF
>TRBV5-6
CASSYPAKSRGAEAFF
>TRBV14
CASSPGAGADLGYTF
>TRBV6-6
CASSFGPLGTKNIQYF
>TRBV9
CASSVAPGANVGEQYF
>TRBV5-6
CASSLSINYGYTF
>TRBV7-9
CASSLDPRGGGGETQYF
>TRBV7-8
CASSLVPRGSGANVLTF
>TRBV5-1
CASSLGPAGSLNIQYF
>TRBV6-5
CASSYTMDGTQPQHF
>TRBV7-2
CASSPPTGKMNTEAFF
>TRBV27
CASSPRTGGDVEAYEQYF
>TRBV18
CASSSRLAGATYNEQFF
>TRBV7-6
CASSYSGTLTRNTEAFF
>TRBV30
CAWSVKGGIPSGANVLTF
>TRBV10-3
CAIRTPSEGQGDGYTF
>TRBV5-6
CASSLAGGQAIYGYTF